These 15 T cell receptor beta chains were all obtained from the same sample, sequenced in a study of CD8 T cells in ankylosing spondylitis. MiXCR, applied by TCRdb to the 5' RACE reads, yields one record per CDR3 protein. The sample yields about 42,000 distinct CDR3 sequences, 3% to 4% seen once. Input material: blood, either unsorted or a sorted T cell fraction (not recorded which). The receptor source for this set is a female donor with ankylosing spondylitis or in good health (not recorded which).

This clonotype has a count of ten or more. The chain has TRBV9 and TRBJ1-1; D is ambiguous. Germline CDR1 is SGDLS and CDR2 is YYNGEE. V lost 0 bases to trimming and J lost 2 bases, with 17 bases between them. The CDR3 extends over 17 amino acids. DNA of the CDR3: TGTGCCAGCAGCGTAGCCACAGCACCTGATTCAAACACTGAAGCTTTCTTT. It is translated as CASSVATAPDSNTEAFF.

This clonotype was detected ten times or more. J is TRBJ2-5 and V is TRBV9; D gene uncertain. This CDR3 has 17 amino acids. Germline CDR1 is SGDLS and CDR2 is YYNGEE. V was clipped by 0 bases and J by 2 bases, with 17 bases between them. Here the CDR3 reads CASSVAPDDWGQETQYF. For the CDR3, the DNA is TGTGCCAGCAGCGTAGCCCCAGATGATTGGGGTCAAGAGACCCAGTACTTC. The whole variable domain, filled in from reference TRBV9 and TRBJ2-5, reads DSGVTQTPKHLITATGQRVTLRCSPRSGDLSVYWYQQSLDQGLQFLIQYYNGEERAKGNILERFSAQQFPDLHSELNLSSLELGDSALYFCASSVAPDDWGQETQYFGPGTRLLVL.

The J gene is TRBJ2-7, the V gene TRBV9; 7 nucleotides agree with TRBD1. The CDR3 runs 15 residues. Germline V gives CDR1 SGDLS, CDR2 YYNGEE. V dropped 3 bases and J dropped 0; count of bases not matched to a gene: 6. Written as DNA, the CDR3 is TGTGCCAGCAGCGCGACAGGGCTAGCCTCCTACGAGCAGTACTTC. It codes for CASSATGLASYEQYF.

The chain recombines TRBV9 with TRBJ2-3, with 9 bases identical to TRBD2. The CDR3 is 16 residues long. V trimming: 2 bases; J trimming: 2 bases; junction bases outside the gene matches: 6. Germline V CDR1 and CDR2: SGDLS, YYNGEE. Here the CDR3 reads CASSVFLAGVTDTQYF. DNA for the CDR3: TGTGCCAGCAGCGTCTTCTTAGCGGGGGTCACAGATACGCAGTATTTT.

By frequency in the sample, this clonotype is medium-sized. The V and J genes are TRBV9 and TRBJ2-7, with TRBD1 matching over 9 bases. The V gene end was trimmed by 3 bases and the J gene end by 0 bases; junction bases not matched to a gene: 4. CDR3 length: 15 residues. CDR1 SGDLS and CDR2 YYNGEE come from the germline V gene. DNA for the CDR3: TGTGCCAGCAGCGAGGGACAGGGAGGCTCCTACGAGCAGTACTTC. Encoded protein: CASSEGQGGSYEQYF. Using reference TRBV9 and TRBJ2-7 for the parts outside the CDR3, the full variable domain is DSGVTQTPKHLITATGQRVTLRCSPRSGDLSVYWYQQSLDQGLQFLIQYYNGEERAKGNILERFSAQQFPDLHSELNLSSLELGDSALYFCASSEGQGGSYEQYFGPGTRLTVT.

This clonotype has ten or more counts. The chain combines TRBV9 with TRBJ1-2, with TRBD1 matching 9 bases. The CDR3 consists of 15 residues. Trimming removed 3 bases from V and 7 bases from J; junction bases left unmatched: 10. The V gene's germline CDR1 is SGDLS and CDR2 YYNGEE. The CDR3 reads CASSGLNRGHSGYTF. DNA for the CDR3: TGTGCCAGCAGCGGCCTTAACAGGGGGCACTCTGGCTACACCTTC.

This clonotype was detected many times. The chain is built from TRBV9 and TRBJ2-5; no reliable D call. From germline, CDR1 is SGDLS and CDR2 YYNGEE. There are 15 residues in the CDR3. Trimming shortened V by 0 bases and J by 5 bases, and 14 bases separated the two germline ends. CDR3 nucleotide sequence: TGTGCCAGCAGCGTAGCTCCTAGTCTATCGGAGACCCAGTACTTC. Its protein product is CASSVAPSLSETQYF. The whole variable domain, filled in from reference TRBV9 and TRBJ2-5, reads DSGVTQTPKHLITATGQRVTLRCSPRSGDLSVYWYQQSLDQGLQFLIQYYNGEERAKGNILERFSAQQFPDLHSELNLSSLELGDSALYFCASSVAPSLSETQYFGPGTRLLVL.

This clonotype was seen ten or more times. The CDR3 reads CASSAQGTSSYEQYF. The DNA of the CDR3 is TGTGCCAGCAGCGCCCAGGGGACCAGCTCCTACGAGCAGTACTTC. The gene calls are TRBV9 and TRBJ2-7, with a tentative D call TRBD1 (6 bases). Trimming left V 3 bases short and J 0 bases short, with 13 bases between. The CDR3 covers 15 residues. Germline CDR1 and CDR2: SGDLS and YYNGEE.

This clonotype showed up many times. V usage is TRBV9 and J usage is TRBJ2-3; the match to TRBD1 covers 8 bases. This CDR3 is built from 15 residues. Trimming cost V 3 bases and J 5 bases; bases outside gene matches: 8. Germline CDR1 and CDR2: SGDLS and YYNGEE. CDR3 loop: CASSARQGQGDTQYF. CDR3 DNA: TGTGCCAGCAGCGCCAGACAGGGGCAGGGAGATACGCAGTATTTT.

In its sample, this clonotype ranks as medium-sized (0.01 to 0.1%). The CDR3 DNA reads TGTGCCAGCAGCTTTGAAAGGAGTACTAGCACAGATACGCAGTATTTT. Translating gives CASSFERSTSTDTQYF. The rearrangement joins TRBV9 to TRBJ2-3; D remains ambiguous. CDR1 and CDR2 (germline): SGDLS, YYNGEE. V shed 4 bases and J shed 0 bases, with 15 bases lying between them. The CDR3 totals 16 residues.

The table lists this clonotype with a few counts. V usage is TRBV9 and J usage is TRBJ2-5; maybe TRBD2 (7 bases). This CDR3 has 14 amino acids. Germline-derived CDR1 and CDR2 are SGDLS and YYNGEE. The V end lost 4 bases, the J end lost 5 bases, and 15 bases lay between the germline ends. The CDR3 nucleotides read TGTGCCAGCAGCAGGGGGGGTACCGACGAGACCCAGTACTTC. It is translated as CASSRGGTDETQYF.

This clonotype was counted a few times. The V and J genes are TRBV9 and TRBJ2-3; D is possibly TRBD2 (6 bases). The CDR3 sequence is 12 residues long. CDR1 is SGDLS and CDR2 is YYNGEE in the germline V gene. The V end lost 9 bases, the J end lost 3 bases, and 11 bases lay between the germline ends. The CDR3 protein is CATAGTTDTQYF. The CDR3 DNA is TGTGCCACCGCGGGAACTACAGATACGCAGTATTTT.

This clonotype was observed many times. V is TRBV9 and J is TRBJ1-6, with TRBD1 identical over 9 bases. The germline gives CDR1 SGDLS, CDR2 YYNGEE. The CDR3 runs 16 residues. V dropped 1 base and J dropped 10; count of bases not matched to a gene: 9. The DNA for the CDR3 is TGTGCCAGCAGCGTAACCGACAGGGGGTTGAGGTCACCCCTCCACTTT. Translating gives CASSVTDRGLRSPLHF.

Ten or more counts support this clonotype. The chain joins TRBV9 to TRBJ2-5; D gene unclear. The CDR3 has 15 amino acids. Germline loops: CDR1 SGDLS, CDR2 YYNGEE. V lost 0 bases and J lost 5, with 14 bases in between. CDR3 residues: CASSVASDLGETQYF. Here the CDR3 DNA reads TGTGCCAGCAGCGTAGCCTCCGACCTCGGGGAGACCCAGTACTTC.

This clonotype was recorded at least ten times. This rearrangement joins TRBV21-1 to TRBJ2-5; the DNA was not compared with TRBD1, the D call given in the table. TRBV21-1 is shown as a pseudogene. The CDR3 covers 16 residues. CDR3: CASSKSGTGLGETQYF. In DNA form, the CDR3 reads TGTGCCAGCAGCAAGAGCGGGACAGGGCTTGGAGAGACCCAGTACTTC.